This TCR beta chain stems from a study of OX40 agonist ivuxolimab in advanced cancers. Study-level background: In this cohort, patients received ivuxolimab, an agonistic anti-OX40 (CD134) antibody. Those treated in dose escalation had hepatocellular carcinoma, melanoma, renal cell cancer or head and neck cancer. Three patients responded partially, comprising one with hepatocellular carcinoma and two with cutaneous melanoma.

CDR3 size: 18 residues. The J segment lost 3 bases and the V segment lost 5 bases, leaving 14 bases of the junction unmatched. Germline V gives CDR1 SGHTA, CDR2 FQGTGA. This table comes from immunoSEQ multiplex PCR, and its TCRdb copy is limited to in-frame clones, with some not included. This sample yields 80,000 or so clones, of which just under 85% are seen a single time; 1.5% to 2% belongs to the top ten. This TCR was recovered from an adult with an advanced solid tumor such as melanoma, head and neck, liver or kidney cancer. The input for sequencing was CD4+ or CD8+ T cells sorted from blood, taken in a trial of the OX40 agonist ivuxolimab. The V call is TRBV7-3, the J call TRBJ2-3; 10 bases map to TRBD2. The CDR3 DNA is TGTGCCAGCAGCAAAAGGGTCCTAGCGGGAGTTTTAACAGATACGCAGTATTTT. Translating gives CASSKRVLAGVLTDTQYF.